Below, 27 T cell receptor beta chains from the same sample are listed, as sequenced in a study of T-cell memory formation after mild COVID-19. TCRdb processed the 5' RACE reads anew with MiXCR; each CDR3 protein has one entry. The sample lists about 130,000 distinct CDR3 sequences; about 23% were seen once. Sequenced: PBMCs or a T cell subset sorted from them (not recorded which). The receptors were sampled from an adult woman who had mild COVID-19 (a few samples of this study predate the infection). Cell type and time point are not known.

In this sample, this clonotype turned up a few times. The rearrangement joins TRBV12-3 or TRBV12-4 to TRBJ2-3; possibly TRBD1 for D (6 bases). CDR3 length: 17 amino acids. V was pared by 6 bases and J by 4 bases, with 23 bases between. The CDR3 nucleotides read TGTGCCAGCAGCGATCCCCCCCCCCAGGGGTGGGCAGATACGCAGTATTTT. Its translation: CASSDPPPQGWADTQYF.

The CDR3 nucleotides read TGTGCCAGCAGTTACGTGGGGGCGGAAGAGCAGTACTTC. It specifies CASSYVGAEEQYF. The J gene is TRBJ2-7, the V gene TRBV6-6, with D possibly matching TRBD1 (6 bases). Looked up from germline, CDR1 is MNHNY and CDR2 is SVGAGI (reference sequence). This CDR3 comprises 13 residues. V dropped 2 bases and J dropped 7 bases, with 12 bases sitting between them.

There are a few counts of this clonotype. This sequence joins TRBV29-1 and TRBJ2-1; TRBD1 might be the D (9 bases). This CDR3 is built from 18 residues. The V end was cut by 6 bases, the J end by 0 bases, with 24 bases between. Germline lookup yields CDR1 SQVTM and CDR2 ANQGSEA. The DNA for the CDR3 is TGCAGCGTCCGCGGGGGGACAGGGAAGTCCGCCTCCTACAATGAGCAGTTCTTC. Translated: CSVRGGTGKSASYNEQFF.

The V call is TRBV20-1, the J call TRBJ2-3; maybe TRBD2 (6 bases). Trimming stripped 0 bases from V and 0 bases from J, with 16 bases between. The germline CDR1 and CDR2 sequences are DFQATT and SNEGSKA (reference sequence). The CDR3 is 17 amino acids. This CDR3 is CSARDRGIIFSTDTQYF. The CDR3 region has the DNA TGCAGTGCTAGAGATCGCGGGATTATTTTTAGCACAGATACGCAGTATTTT.

This clonotype was seen many times. V usage is TRBV5-8 and J usage is TRBJ1-1; 10 nucleotides agree with TRBD1. With V trimmed by 7 bases and J by 2 bases, 8 bases remained unmatched. Germline V CDR1 and CDR2: SGHTS, YDEGEE. The CDR3 is made up of 15 amino acids. In DNA form, the CDR3 reads TGTGCCAGCCGAAACCGGGACAGGGGAAACACTGAAGCTTTCTTT. This translates into CASRNRDRGNTEAFF.

This clonotype appeared a few times. The chain recombines TRBV6-5 with TRBJ1-2; possible D gene TRBD1, 5 bases. Trimming removed 7 bases at V and 2 bases at J, with 14 bases between. The germline V gene encodes CDR1 MNHEY and CDR2 SVGAGI. The CDR3 is 14 residues long. The CDR3 bases are TGTGCCAGCACCCCCGGGACGGCGAACTATGGCTACACCTTC. It encodes CASTPGTANYGYTF.

The chain has TRBV24-1 and TRBJ2-1, with 11 positions matching TRBD2. Trimming removed 4 bases from V and 9 bases from J; junction bases left unmatched: 7. There are 15 residues in the CDR3. Germline V gene data show CDR1 as KGHDR and CDR2 as SFDVKD. The CDR3 spells CATSDLAGGNTEQFF. In DNA form, the CDR3 reads TGTGCCACCAGTGACCTAGCGGGAGGCAACACTGAGCAGTTCTTC.

This chain joins TRBV11-2 and TRBJ1-1; the D gene is possibly TRBD1 (5 bases). CDR1 is SGHAT, CDR2 FQNNGV, per germline. The length of the CDR3 is 16 residues. V was shortened by 5 bases and J by 7 bases, with 23 bases between the two germline ends. The DNA for the CDR3 is TGTGCCAGCAGCGGCCCAAATCGGGCAGGGCTCTATGAAGCTTTCTTT. Protein sequence: CASSGPNRAGLYEAFF.

The chain uses TRBV9 and TRBJ1-2; perhaps TRBD1 as D (5 bases). The CDR3 sequence is 14 residues long. CDR1 SGDLS and CDR2 YYNGEE come from the germline V gene. Between the trimmed V and J ends, which lost 4 bases and 2 bases, there was a span of 12 bases. CDR3 bases: TGTGCCAGCAGCCATGGTCCAGGGAACTATGGCTACACCTTC. It translates to CASSHGPGNYGYTF.

This chain joins TRBV7-9 and TRBJ1-2, with TRBD1 matching 12 bases. The CDR3 covers 13 residues. Germline V gene sequence: CDR1 SEHNR, CDR2 FQNEAQ (reference sequence). Losses at the gene ends were 4 bases for V and 8 bases for J; bases not matched to a gene: 2. In DNA form, the CDR3 reads TGTGCCAGCAGCTGGGACAGGGGGCCCGGCTACACCTTC. Translation gives CASSWDRGPGYTF. Supplemented by reference TRBV7-9 and TRBJ1-2, the full variable domain reads DTGVSQNPRHKITKRGQNVTFRCDPISEHNRLYWYRQTLGQGPEFLTYFQNEAQLEKSRLLSDRFSAERPKGSFSTLEIQRTEQGDSAMYLCASSWDRGPGYTFGSGTRLTVV.

Here the CDR3 DNA reads TGCAGTGCTAGAGATGAAGACAACCTACAGTACGAGCAGTACTTC. Amino acids: CSARDEDNLQYEQYF. This rearrangement joins TRBV20-1 to TRBJ2-7; D gene unclear. V lost 0 bases, J lost 4 bases, and 16 bases lay in between. The CDR3 loop spans 15 amino acids. Per the germline V gene, CDR1 is DFQATT and CDR2 is SNEGSKA (reference sequence).

This clonotype was detected a few times. The chain employs TRBV7-6 and TRBJ2-2; TRBD2 aligns across 9 bases. CDR3 length: 15 amino acids. V shed 4 bases, J shed 4 bases, and the junction held 4 bases outside the gene matches. CDR1 SGHVS and CDR2 FNYEAQ come from the germline V gene. CDR3 sequence: CASSSGLARTGELFF. The CDR3 bases are TGTGCCAGCAGCTCGGGACTAGCCCGCACCGGGGAGCTGTTTTTT.

This clonotype was seen only a few times. This chain uses TRBV6-6 with TRBJ2-1; no firm D call. V was trimmed by 5 bases and J by 0 bases, leaving 8 bases between them. CDR3 size: 14 residues. Germline lookup yields CDR1 MNHNY and CDR2 SVGAGI (reference sequence). CDR3 coding DNA: TGTGCCAGCAGTAGTACCAGCTCCTACAATGAGCAGTTCTTC. It is translated as CASSSTSSYNEQFF.

The CDR3 region is CASSQDYGALTSYNEQFF. The CDR3 nucleotides read TGCGCCAGCAGCCAAGATTATGGGGCCCTGACCTCCTACAATGAGCAGTTCTTC. The chain recombines TRBV4-3 with TRBJ2-1, with D perhaps TRBD1 (5 bases). The germline V and J ends were trimmed by 0 bases and 0 bases, with 15 bases remaining between them. Germline CDR1 and CDR2: LGHNA and YSLEER. This CDR3 region has 18 residues.

This clonotype was seen at least ten times. V is TRBV4-2 and J is TRBJ2-7, with D perhaps TRBD1 (5 bases). V was pared by 0 bases and J by 1 base, with 7 bases between. There are 14 residues in the CDR3. Germline loops: CDR1 LGHNA, CDR2 YNFKEQ. This CDR3 is CASSQETVSYEQYF. The DNA of the CDR3 is TGTGCCAGCAGCCAAGAGACAGTGTCCTACGAGCAGTACTTC.

J is TRBJ2-3 and V is TRBV2, with D perhaps matching TRBD2 (5 bases). Germline loops: CDR1 SNHLY, CDR2 FYNNEI. The CDR3 spans 15 residues. Trimming cost V 4 bases and J 6 bases, with 17 bases left between them. CDR3 amino acids: CASSGGLAVEDTQYF. The CDR3 nucleotides read TGTGCCAGCAGTGGAGGGCTAGCAGTAGAGGATACGCAGTATTTT.

This clonotype occurred a few times. V and J are TRBV9 and TRBJ1-2; 7 nucleotides match TRBD1. Germline CDR1 SGDLS, CDR2 YYNGEE. V was pared by 2 bases and J by 6 bases, with 4 bases of the junction left unmatched. This CDR3 has 13 residues. Here the CDR3 reads CASSVRDRDGYTF. Here the CDR3 DNA reads TGTGCCAGCAGCGTCCGGGACAGAGATGGCTACACCTTC.

This chain links TRBV12-3 or TRBV12-4 with TRBJ1-1; no firm D call. V shed 7 bases and J shed 0 bases, with 6 bases lying between them. CDR3 length: 12 residues. This CDR3 is CASNGLNTEAFF. The CDR3 coding sequence is TGTGCCAGCAACGGATTGAACACTGAAGCTTTCTTT.

V usage is TRBV9 and J usage is TRBJ2-3; 10 bases match TRBD1. Unmatched junction bases numbered 9, after V lost 4 bases and J lost 1 base. CDR3 length: 17 amino acids. Germline CDR1 reads SGDLS; CDR2 reads YYNGEE. The CDR3 here is CASSNRDRGMGTDTQYF. CDR3 sequence (DNA): TGTGCCAGCAGCAACCGGGACAGGGGAATGGGCACAGATACGCAGTATTTT.

This clonotype was observed a handful of times. In DNA, the CDR3 is TGTGCCAGCTCACCTCCTTGGACTAGCGGGAGGCTCTACAATGAGCAGTTCTTC. This encodes CASSPPWTSGRLYNEQFF. The chain employs TRBV18 and TRBJ2-1; TRBD2 agrees at 14 bases. V gave up 3 bases and J gave up 3 bases; unmatched junction bases: 7. There are 18 residues in the CDR3. In germline, CDR1 is KGHSH, CDR2 LQKENI.

The chain links TRBV7-9 to TRBJ1-5; D is perhaps TRBD1 (5 bases). V was clipped by 5 bases and J by 6 bases, with 20 bases between them. The germline CDR1 and CDR2 sequences are SEHNR and FQNEAQ (reference sequence). This CDR3 has 16 amino acids. CDR3 sequence reads: CASSRSGTLGSQPQHF. For the CDR3, the DNA is TGTGCCAGCAGCCGCTCTGGGACGCTGGGGTCTCAGCCCCAGCATTTT.

The V call is TRBV7-9, the J call TRBJ1-1, with a tentative D call TRBD1 (5 bases). CDR3 length equals 13 residues. Trimming left V 1 base short and J 4 bases short, with 7 bases between. Germline CDR1 SEHNR, CDR2 FQNEAQ (reference sequence). Here the CDR3 DNA reads TGTGCCAGCAGCTTAGGGGACCTCACTGAAGCTTTCTTT. This gives the protein CASSLGDLTEAFF.

This rearrangement joins TRBV4-3 to TRBJ2-1, with TRBD2 identical over 8 bases. Germline trimming cut 1 base from V and 8 bases from J; bases unmatched to any gene: 7. Germline CDR1 LGHNA, CDR2 YSLEER. This CDR3 is 15 amino acids long. The CDR3 DNA follows: TGCGCCAGCAGCCAAGGGGGACTAGGTGGTGATGAGCAGTTCTTC. This codes for CASSQGGLGGDEQFF.

This chain uses TRBV27 with TRBJ2-7; D is unclear. This CDR3 is 13 amino acids long. CDR1 and CDR2 from the germline V gene are MNHEY and SMNVEV (reference sequence). The V end lost 5 bases, the J end lost 4 bases, and 12 bases lay between the germline ends. CDR3 protein: CASSPSYSYEQYF. DNA of the CDR3: TGTGCCAGCAGTCCGTCATATTCGTACGAGCAGTACTTC.

The rearrangement uses TRBV5-1 and TRBJ2-1; 9 nucleotides line up with TRBD2. Per the germline V gene, CDR1 is SGHRS and CDR2 is YFSETQ. CDR3 length: 16 amino acids. The trim removed 0 bases at V and 14 bases at J, leaving 15 bases unmatched. CDR3: CASSLAGASGEGLEFF. In DNA form, the CDR3 reads TGCGCCAGCAGCTTGGCCGGCGCTAGCGGGGAGGGGTTGGAGTTCTTC.

The V gene is TRBV2, the J gene TRBJ1-2; D unclear. The CDR3 length is 11 residues. V lost 5 bases and J 7 bases, leaving 8 bases between the germline ends. Germline V gene sequence: CDR1 SNHLY, CDR2 FYNNEI. CDR3 DNA sequence: TGTGCCAGCAGTTGGGAGGGTGGCTACACCTTC. Translating gives CASSWEGGYTF.

J is TRBJ2-2 and V is TRBV30; D remains unclear. The CDR3 has 15 residues. V gave up 3 bases and J gave up 3 bases, with 14 bases separating them. CDR1 is GTSNPN, CDR2 SVGIG, per germline (reference sequence). CDR3 sequence reads: CAWRPTERDTGELFF. The DNA for the CDR3 is TGTGCCTGGAGGCCCACCGAAAGAGACACCGGGGAGCTGTTTTTT.